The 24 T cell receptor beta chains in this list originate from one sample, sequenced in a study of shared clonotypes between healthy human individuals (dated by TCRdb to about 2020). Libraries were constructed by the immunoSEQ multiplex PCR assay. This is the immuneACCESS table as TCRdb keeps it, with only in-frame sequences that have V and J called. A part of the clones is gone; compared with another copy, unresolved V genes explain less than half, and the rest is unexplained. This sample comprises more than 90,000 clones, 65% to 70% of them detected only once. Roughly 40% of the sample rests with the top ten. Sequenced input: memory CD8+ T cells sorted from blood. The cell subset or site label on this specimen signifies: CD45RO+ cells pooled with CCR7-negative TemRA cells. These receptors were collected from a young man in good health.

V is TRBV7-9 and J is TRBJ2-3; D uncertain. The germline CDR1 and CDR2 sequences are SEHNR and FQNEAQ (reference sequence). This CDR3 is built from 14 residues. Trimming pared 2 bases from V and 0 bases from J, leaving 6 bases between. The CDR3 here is CASSLMSSTDTQYF. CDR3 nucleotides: TGTGCCAGCAGCTTAATGAGTAGCACAGATACGCAGTATTTT.

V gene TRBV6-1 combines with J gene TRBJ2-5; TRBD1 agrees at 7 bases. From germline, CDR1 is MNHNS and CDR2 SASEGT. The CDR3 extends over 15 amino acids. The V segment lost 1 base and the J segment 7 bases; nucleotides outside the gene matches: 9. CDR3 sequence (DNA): TGTGCCAGCAGTGAAGTAACAGGGGCAAGGTGGACCCAGTACTTC. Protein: CASSEVTGARWTQYF.

CDR3 DNA sequence: TGCGCCAGCAGGGGACTAGACGGTGAGCAGTTCTTC. Its protein is CASRGLDGEQFF. This rearrangement joins TRBV10-2 to TRBJ2-1; 8 positions agree with TRBD2. Germline V gives CDR1 WSHSY, CDR2 SAAADI. The CDR3 spans 12 residues. V shed 6 bases, J shed 9 bases, and the junction held 4 bases outside the gene matches.

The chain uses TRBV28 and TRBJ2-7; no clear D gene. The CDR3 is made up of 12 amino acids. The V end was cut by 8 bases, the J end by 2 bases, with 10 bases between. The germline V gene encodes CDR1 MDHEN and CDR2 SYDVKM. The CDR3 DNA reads TGTGCCAGCTCGGCCCTCACCTACGAGCAGTACTTC. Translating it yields CASSALTYEQYF.

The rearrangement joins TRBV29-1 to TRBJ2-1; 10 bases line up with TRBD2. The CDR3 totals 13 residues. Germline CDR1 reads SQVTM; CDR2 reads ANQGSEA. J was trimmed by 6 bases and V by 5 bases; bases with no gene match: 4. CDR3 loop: CSVRASGGNEQFF. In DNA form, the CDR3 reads TGCAGCGTTCGGGCTAGCGGGGGCAATGAGCAGTTCTTC.

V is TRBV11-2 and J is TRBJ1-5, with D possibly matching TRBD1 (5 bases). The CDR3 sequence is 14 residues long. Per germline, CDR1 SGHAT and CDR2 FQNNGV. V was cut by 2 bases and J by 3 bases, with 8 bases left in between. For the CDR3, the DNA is TGTGCCAGCAGCTTATCGGACACCAATCAGCCCCAGCATTTT. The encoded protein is CASSLSDTNQPQHF. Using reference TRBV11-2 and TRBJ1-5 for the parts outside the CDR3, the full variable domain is EAGVAQSPRYKIIEKRQSVAFWCNPISGHATLYWYQQILGQGPKLLIQFQNNGVVDDSQLPKDRFSAERLKGVDSTLKIQPAKLEDSAVYLCASSLSDTNQPQHFGDGTRLSIL.

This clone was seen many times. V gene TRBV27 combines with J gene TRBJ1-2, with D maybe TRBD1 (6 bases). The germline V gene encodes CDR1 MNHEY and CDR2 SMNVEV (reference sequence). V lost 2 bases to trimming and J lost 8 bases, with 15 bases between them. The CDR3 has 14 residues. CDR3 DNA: TGTGCCAGCAGTTTAGTAGGGGGGCGGATGGGCTACACCTTC. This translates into CASSLVGGRMGYTF.

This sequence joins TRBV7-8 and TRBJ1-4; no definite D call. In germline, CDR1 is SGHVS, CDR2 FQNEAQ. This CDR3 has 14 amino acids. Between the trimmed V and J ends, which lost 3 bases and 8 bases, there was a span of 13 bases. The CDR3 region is CASSLGIGPEKLFF. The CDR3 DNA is TGTGCCAGCAGCTTGGGTATAGGGCCCGAAAAACTGTTTTTT.

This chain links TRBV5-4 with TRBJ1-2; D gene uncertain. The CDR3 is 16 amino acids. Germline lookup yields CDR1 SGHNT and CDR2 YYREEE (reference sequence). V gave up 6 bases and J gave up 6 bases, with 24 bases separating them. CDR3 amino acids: CASTVAGKTPKDGYTF. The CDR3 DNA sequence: TGTGCCAGCACCGTGGCGGGAAAAACTCCCAAGGATGGCTACACCTTC.

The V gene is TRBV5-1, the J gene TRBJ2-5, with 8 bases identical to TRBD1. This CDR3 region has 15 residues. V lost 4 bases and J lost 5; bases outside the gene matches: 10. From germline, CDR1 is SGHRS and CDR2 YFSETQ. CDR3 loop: CASSEPQGAGETQYF. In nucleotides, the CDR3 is TGCGCCAGCAGCGAGCCGCAGGGGGCCGGGGAGACCCAGTACTTC.

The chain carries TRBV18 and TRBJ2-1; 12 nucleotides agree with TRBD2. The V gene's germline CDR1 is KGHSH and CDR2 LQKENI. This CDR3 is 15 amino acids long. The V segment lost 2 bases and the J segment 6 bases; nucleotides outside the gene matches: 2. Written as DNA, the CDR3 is TGTGCCAGCTCACCAAGACTAGCGGGAGTCAATGAGCAGTTCTTC. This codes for CASSPRLAGVNEQFF.

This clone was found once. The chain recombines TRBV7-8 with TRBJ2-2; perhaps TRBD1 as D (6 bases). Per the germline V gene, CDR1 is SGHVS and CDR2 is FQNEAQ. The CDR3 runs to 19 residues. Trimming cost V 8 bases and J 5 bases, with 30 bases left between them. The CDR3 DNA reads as TGTGCCAGCTGCCTCCGCCCCCAGACAGGCCTTATCGATACCGGGGAGCTGTTTTTT. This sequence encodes CASCLRPQTGLIDTGELFF.

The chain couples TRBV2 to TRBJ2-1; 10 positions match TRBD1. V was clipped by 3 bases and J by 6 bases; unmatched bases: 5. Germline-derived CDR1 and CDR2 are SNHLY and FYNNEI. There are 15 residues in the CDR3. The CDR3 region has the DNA TGTGCCAGCAGTGACGGACAGGGGGTTTTCAATGAGCAGTTCTTC. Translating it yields CASSDGQGVFNEQFF. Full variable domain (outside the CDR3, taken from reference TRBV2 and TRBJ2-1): EPEVTQTPSHQVTQMGQEVILRCVPISNHLYFYWYRQILGQKVEFLVSFYNNEISEKSEIFDDQFSVERPDGSNFTLKIRSTKLEDSAMYFCASSDGQGVFNEQFFGPGTRLTVL.

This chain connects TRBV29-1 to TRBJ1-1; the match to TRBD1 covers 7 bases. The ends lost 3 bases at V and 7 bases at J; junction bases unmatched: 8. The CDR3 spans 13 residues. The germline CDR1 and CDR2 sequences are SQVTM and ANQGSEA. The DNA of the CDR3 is TGCAGCGTTGATCAGGGACAGCAGTTTGAAGCTTTCTTT. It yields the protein CSVDQGQQFEAFF.

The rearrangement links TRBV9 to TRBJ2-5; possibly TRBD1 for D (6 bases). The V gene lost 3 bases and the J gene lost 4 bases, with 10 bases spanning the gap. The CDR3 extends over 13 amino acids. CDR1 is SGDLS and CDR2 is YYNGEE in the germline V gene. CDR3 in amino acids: CASSATGLETQYF. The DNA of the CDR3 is TGTGCCAGCAGCGCAACAGGGTTAGAGACCCAGTACTTC.

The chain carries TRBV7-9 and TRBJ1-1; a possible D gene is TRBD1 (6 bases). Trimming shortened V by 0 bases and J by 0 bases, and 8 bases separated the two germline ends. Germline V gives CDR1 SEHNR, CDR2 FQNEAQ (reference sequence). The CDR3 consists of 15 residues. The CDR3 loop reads CASSLAWTVNTEAFF. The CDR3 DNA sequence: TGTGCCAGCAGCTTAGCATGGACAGTGAACACTGAAGCTTTCTTT.

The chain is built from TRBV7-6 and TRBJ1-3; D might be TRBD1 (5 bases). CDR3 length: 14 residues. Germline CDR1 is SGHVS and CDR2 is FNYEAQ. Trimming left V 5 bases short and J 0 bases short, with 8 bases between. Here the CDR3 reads CASSPTDSGNTIYF. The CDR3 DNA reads TGTGCCAGCAGCCCGACAGACTCTGGAAACACCATATATTTT.

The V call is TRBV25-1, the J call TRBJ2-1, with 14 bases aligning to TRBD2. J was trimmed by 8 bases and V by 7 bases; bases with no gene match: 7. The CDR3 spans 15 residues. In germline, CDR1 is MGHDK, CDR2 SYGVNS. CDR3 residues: CASTRTSGRRDEQFF. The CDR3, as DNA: TGTGCCAGCACTCGGACTAGCGGGAGGAGGGATGAGCAGTTCTTC.

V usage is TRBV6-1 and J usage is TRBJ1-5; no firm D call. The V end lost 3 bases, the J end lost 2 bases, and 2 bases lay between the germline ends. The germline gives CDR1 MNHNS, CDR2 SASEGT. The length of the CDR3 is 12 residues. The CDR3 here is CASSEGNQPQHF. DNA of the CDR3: TGTGCCAGCAGTGAGGGCAATCAGCCCCAGCATTTT.

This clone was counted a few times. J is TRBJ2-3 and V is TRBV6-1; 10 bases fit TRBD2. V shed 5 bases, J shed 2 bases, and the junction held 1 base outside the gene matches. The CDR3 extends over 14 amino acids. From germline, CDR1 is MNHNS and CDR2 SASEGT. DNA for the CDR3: TGTGCCAGCAGTAGCGGGAGGGCCACAGATACGCAGTATTTT. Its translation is CASSSGRATDTQYF.

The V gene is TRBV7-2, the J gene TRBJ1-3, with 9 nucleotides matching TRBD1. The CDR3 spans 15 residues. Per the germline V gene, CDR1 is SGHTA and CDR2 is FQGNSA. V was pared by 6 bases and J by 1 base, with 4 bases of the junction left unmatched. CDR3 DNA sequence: TGTGCCAGCAGTTTTGGGACAGGGTCTGGAAACACCATATATTTT. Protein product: CASSFGTGSGNTIYF.

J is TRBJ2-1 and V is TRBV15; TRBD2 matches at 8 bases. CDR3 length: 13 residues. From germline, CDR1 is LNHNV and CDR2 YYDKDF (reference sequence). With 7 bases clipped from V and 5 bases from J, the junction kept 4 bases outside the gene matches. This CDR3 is CATIISGDNEQFF. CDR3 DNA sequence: TGTGCCACCATAATTAGCGGGGACAATGAGCAGTTCTTC.

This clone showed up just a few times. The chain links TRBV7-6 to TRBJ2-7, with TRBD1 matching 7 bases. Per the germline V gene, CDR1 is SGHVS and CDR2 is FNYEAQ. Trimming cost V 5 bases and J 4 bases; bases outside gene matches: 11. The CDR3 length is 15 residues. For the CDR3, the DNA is TGTGCCAGCAGCCTCACTAGGGACAGCACATACGAGCAGTACTTC. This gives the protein CASSLTRDSTYEQYF. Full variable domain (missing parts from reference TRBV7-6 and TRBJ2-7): GAGVSQSPRYKVTKRGQDVALRCDPISGHVSLYWYRQALGQGPEFLTYFNYEAQQDKSGLPNDRFSAERPEGSISTLTIQRTEQRDSAMYRCASSLTRDSTYEQYFGPGTRLTVT.

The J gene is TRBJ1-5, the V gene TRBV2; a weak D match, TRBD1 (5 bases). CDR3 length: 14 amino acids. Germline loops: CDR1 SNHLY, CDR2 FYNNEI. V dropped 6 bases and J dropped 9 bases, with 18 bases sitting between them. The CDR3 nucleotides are TGTGCCAGCAGAGGCCGGGACGGGTTGGGGCCCCAGCATTTT. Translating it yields CASRGRDGLGPQHF.